Listed below are T cell receptor beta chains from one sample, sequenced in a study of cytomegalovirus exposure and HLA in healthy donors. Profiling relied on immunoSEQ multiplex PCR, and the TCRdb table lists in-frame clones only, not all of them. In the table there are 75,000 to 95,000 clones, over 60% of which are singletons. Sequenced material: PBMCs. These receptors originate from a woman aged 40 to 55 in good health and CMV-seropositive. The CDR3 runs from the conserved cysteine through the conserved F or W. The D gene is left open where the match is weak. Expanded clones are given a class, and other clones once, few, many or no size at all.

>TRBV4-1|TRBD1|many|TRBJ2-7
CASSQGQGFYEQYF
TGCGCCAGCAGCCAGGGACAGGGGTTCTACGAGCAGTACTTC
>TRBV6-4|TRBD1|-|TRBJ2-7
CASKGQGAYEQYF
TGTGCCAGCAAGGGCCAGGGGGCTTACGAGCAGTACTTC
>TRBV2|-|-|TRBJ1-5
CASTAVNSNQPQHF
TGTGCCAGCACCGCGGTGAATAGCAATCAGCCCCAGCATTTT
>TRBV7-9|-|-|TRBJ2-7
CASSTGINSYEQYF
TGTGCCAGCAGCACCGGGATAAACTCCTACGAGCAGTACTTC
>TRBV2|-|-|TRBJ1-1
CASTFGGRNTEAFF
TGTGCCAGCACTTTTGGGGGCAGGAACACTGAAGCTTTCTTT
>TRBV19|-|-|TRBJ1-2
CASIERTEANYGYTF
TGTGCCAGTATCGAGAGGACAGAAGCTAACTATGGCTACACCTTC
>TRBV6-1|-|-|TRBJ1-2
CASSLHGTPNYGYTF
TGTGCCAGCAGTCTCCATGGGACACCCAACTATGGCTACACCTTC
>TRBV11-3|TRBD2|few|TRBJ2-3
CASIYSGLAGSGTDTQYF
TGTGCCAGCATCTACTCGGGACTAGCGGGAAGTGGTACAGATACGCAGTATTTT
>TRBV28|TRBD2|-|TRBJ2-7
CASSTGGDTPYEQYF
TGTGCCAGCAGCACCGGGGGGGACACCCCCTACGAGCAGTACTTC
>TRBV4-3|TRBD1|once|TRBJ1-2
CASSQGTGAVEGYTF
TGCGCCAGCAGCCAAGGTACAGGGGCGGTTGAAGGCTACACCTTC
>TRBV28|-|-|TRBJ1-2
CASGQGTTHGYTF
TGTGCCAGCGGCCAGGGGACTACACATGGCTACACCTTC
>TRBV5-4|TRBD1|-|TRBJ2-4
CASSLTGENIQYF
TGTGCCAGCAGCTTGACAGGGGAAAACATTCAGTACTTC
>TRBV27|-|-|TRBJ2-1
CASSISGASEQFF
TGTGCCAGCAGTATATCGGGAGCCAGTGAGCAGTTCTTC
>TRBV6-5|TRBD2|-|TRBJ2-5
CASTQTSGSEETQYF
TGTGCCAGCACCCAAACTAGCGGGAGTGAGGAGACCCAGTACTTC
>TRBV27|-|-|TRBJ2-7
CASSLGIGSYEQYF
TGTGCTAGCAGTTTGGGCATAGGTTCATACGAGCAGTACTTC
>TRBV9|TRBD1|-|TRBJ1-4
CASSVSSGGVTNEKLFF
TGTGCCAGCAGCGTATCTTCAGGGGGCGTAACTAATGAAAAACTGTTTTTT
>TRBV5-1|-|-|TRBJ2-5
CASSFQGTAKETQYF
TGCGCCAGCAGCTTCCAGGGTACGGCTAAAGAGACCCAGTACTTC
>TRBV11-2|-|-|TRBJ1-1
CASSLAGGWSNTEAFF
TGTGCCAGCAGCCTGGCGGGGGGTTGGAGTAACACTGAAGCTTTCTTT